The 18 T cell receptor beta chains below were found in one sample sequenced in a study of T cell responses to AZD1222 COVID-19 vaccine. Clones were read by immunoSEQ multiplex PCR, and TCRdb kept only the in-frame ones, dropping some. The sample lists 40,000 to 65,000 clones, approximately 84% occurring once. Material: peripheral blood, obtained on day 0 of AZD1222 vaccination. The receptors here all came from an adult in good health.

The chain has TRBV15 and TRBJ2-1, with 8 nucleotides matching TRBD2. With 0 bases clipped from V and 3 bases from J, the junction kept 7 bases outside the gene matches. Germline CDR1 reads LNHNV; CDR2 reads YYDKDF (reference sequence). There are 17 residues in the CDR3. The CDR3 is CATSRDRGSGGYNEQFF. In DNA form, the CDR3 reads TGTGCCACCAGCAGAGATAGAGGAAGCGGGGGCTACAATGAGCAGTTCTTC. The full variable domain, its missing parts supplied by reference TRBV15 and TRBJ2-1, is DAMVIQNPRYQVTQFGKPVTLSCSQTLNHNVMYWYQQKSSQAPKLLFHYYDKDFNNEADTPDNFQSRRPNTSFCFLDIRSPGLGDTAMYLCATSRDRGSGGYNEQFFGPGTRLTVL.

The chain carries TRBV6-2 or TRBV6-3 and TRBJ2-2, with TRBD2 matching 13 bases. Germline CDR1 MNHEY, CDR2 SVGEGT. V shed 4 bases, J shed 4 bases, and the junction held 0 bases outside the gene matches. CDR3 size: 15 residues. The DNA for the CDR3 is TGTGCCAGCAGTTGGACTAGCGGGAGCACCGGGGAGCTGTTTTTT. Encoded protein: CASSWTSGSTGELFF.

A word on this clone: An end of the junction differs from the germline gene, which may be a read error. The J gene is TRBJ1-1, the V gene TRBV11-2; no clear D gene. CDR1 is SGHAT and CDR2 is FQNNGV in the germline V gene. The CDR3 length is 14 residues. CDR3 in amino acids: CASSLDILNTEAFF. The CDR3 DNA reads TGTGCCAGCAGCCTAGACATCTTGAACACTGAAGCTTTCTTT.

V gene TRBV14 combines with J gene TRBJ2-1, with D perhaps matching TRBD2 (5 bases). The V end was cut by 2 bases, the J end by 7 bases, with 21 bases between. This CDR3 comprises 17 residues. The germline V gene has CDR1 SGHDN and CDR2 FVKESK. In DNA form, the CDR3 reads TGTGCCAGCAGCCAATCGCTAGCTAATAGCCTATGGAATGAGCAGTTCTTC. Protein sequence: CASSQSLANSLWNEQFF. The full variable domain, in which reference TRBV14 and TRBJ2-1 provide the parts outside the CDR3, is EAGVTQFPSHSVIEKGQTVTLRCDPISGHDNLYWYRRVMGKEIKFLLHFVKESKQDESGMPNNRFLAERTGGTYSTLKVQPAELEDSGVYFCASSQSLANSLWNEQFFGPGTRLTVL.

For the CDR3, the DNA is TGTGCCAGCAGCTCCCTCGATGGGCGGGACATTGAATACAATGAGCAGTTCTTC. It encodes CASSSLDGRDIEYNEQFF. The chain is built from TRBV5-6 and TRBJ2-1; tentatively, D is TRBD1 or TRBD2 (6 bases each). V lost 3 bases and J lost 4, with 23 bases in between. CDR3 size: 18 residues. Germline V gives CDR1 SGHDT, CDR2 YYEEEE. The variable domain in full, completed from reference TRBV5-6 and TRBJ2-1, reads DAGVTQSPTHLIKTRGQQVTLRCSPKSGHDTVSWYQQALGQGPQFIFQYYEEEERQRGNFPDRFSGHQFPNYSSELNVNALLLGDSALYLCASSSLDGRDIEYNEQFFGPGTRLTVL.

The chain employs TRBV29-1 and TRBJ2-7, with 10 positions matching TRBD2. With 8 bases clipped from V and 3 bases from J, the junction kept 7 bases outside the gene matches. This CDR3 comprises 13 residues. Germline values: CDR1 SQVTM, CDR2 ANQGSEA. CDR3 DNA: TGCAGCTTCTCCGGGACTAGCGACTACGAGCAGTACTTC. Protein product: CSFSGTSDYEQYF.

For the CDR3, the DNA is TGCGCCAGCAGTCCAGCGGGAGGCTCCTACGAGCAGTACTTC. It is translated as CASSPAGGSYEQYF. V gene TRBV10-1 combines with J gene TRBJ2-7, with 9 bases aligning to TRBD2. The CDR3 contains 14 residues. With V trimmed by 5 bases and J by 0 bases, 2 bases remained unmatched. CDR1 and CDR2 (germline): WNHNN, SYGVQD (reference sequence).

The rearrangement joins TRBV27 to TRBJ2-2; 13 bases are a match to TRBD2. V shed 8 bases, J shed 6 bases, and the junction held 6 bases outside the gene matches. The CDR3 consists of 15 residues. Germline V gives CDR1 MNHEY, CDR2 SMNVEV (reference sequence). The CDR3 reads CASGLAGESAGELFF. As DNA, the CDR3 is TGTGCCAGCGGACTAGCGGGAGAGTCGGCCGGGGAGCTGTTTTTT.

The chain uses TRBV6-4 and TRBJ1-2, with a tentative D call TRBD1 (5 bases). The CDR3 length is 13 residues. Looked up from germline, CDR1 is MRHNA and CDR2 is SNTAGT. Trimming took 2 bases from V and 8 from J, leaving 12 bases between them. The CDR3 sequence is CASSDGAPFGYTF. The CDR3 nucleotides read TGTGCCAGCAGTGACGGGGCCCCTTTCGGCTACACCTTC.

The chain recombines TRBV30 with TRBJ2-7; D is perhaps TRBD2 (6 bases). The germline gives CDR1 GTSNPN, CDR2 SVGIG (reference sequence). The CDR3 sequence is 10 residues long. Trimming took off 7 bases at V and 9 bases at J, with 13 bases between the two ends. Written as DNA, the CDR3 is TGTGCCTACCCTTGGGGAGGGCAGTACTTC. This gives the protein CAYPWGGQYF.

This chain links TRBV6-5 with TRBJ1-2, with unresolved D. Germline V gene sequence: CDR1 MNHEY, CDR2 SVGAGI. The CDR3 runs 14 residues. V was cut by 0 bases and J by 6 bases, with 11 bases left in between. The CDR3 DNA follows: TGTGCCAGCAGTTACTCGGGATTTGGGAATGGCTACACCTTC. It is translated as CASSYSGFGNGYTF.

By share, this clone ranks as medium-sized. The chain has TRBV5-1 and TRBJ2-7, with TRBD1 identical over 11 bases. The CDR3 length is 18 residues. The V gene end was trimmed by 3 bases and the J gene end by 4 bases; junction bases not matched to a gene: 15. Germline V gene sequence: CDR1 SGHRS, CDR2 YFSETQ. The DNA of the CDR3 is TGCGCCAGCAGCTACTATCCAGGAGGACAGGGGGCAAAATACGAGCAGTACTTC. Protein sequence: CASSYYPGGQGAKYEQYF.

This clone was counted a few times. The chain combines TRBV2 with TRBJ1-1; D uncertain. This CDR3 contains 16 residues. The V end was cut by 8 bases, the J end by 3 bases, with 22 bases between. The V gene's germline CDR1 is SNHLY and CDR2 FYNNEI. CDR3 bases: TGTGCCAGCCCCCGCGAGGTCAAATTTGGGGACACTGAAGCTTTCTTT. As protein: CASPREVKFGDTEAFF.

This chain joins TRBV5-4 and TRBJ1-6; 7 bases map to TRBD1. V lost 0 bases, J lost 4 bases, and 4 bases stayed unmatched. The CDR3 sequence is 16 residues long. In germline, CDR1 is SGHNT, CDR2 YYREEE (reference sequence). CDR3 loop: CASSLGGTAYNSPLHF. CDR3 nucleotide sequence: TGTGCCAGCAGCTTGGGGGGGACAGCTTATAATTCACCCCTCCACTTT.

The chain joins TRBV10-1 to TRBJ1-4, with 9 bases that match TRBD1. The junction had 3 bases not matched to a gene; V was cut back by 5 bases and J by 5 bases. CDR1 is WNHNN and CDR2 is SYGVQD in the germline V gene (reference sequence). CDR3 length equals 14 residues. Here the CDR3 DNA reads TGCGCCAGCAGTTCCGGACAGGGGAATGAAAAACTGTTTTTT. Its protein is CASSSGQGNEKLFF.

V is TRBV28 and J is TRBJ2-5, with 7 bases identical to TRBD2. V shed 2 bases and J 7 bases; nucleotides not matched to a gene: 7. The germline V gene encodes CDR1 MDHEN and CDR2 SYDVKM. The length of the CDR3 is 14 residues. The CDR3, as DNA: TGTGCCAGCAGTTTAGGCGGGAGCGGGGTGACCCAGTACTTC. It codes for CASSLGGSGVTQYF.

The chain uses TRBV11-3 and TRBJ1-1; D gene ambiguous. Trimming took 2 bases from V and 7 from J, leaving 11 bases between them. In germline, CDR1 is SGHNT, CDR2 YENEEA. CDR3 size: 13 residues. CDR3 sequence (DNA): TGTGCCAGCAGCTTACCCACAGCTTTTGAAGCTTTCTTT. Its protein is CASSLPTAFEAFF.

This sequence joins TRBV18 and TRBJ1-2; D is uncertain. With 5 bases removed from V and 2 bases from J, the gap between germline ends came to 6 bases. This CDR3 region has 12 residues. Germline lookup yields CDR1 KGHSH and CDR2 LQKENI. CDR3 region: CASSFGNYGYTF. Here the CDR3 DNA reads TGTGCCAGCTCATTCGGCAACTATGGCTACACCTTC.